These 23 T cell receptor beta chains originate from one sample sequenced in a study of monozygotic twins with cystic fibrosis. Clones were read by immunoSEQ multiplex PCR, and TCRdb kept only the in-frame ones, dropping some. This sample carries 30,000 or so clones, roughly three fifths of them seen once, and the ten largest clones take 0.75% to 0.85%. Material: blood. The origin of the receptors is a girl under 18 with cystic fibrosis.

This rearrangement joins TRBV12-5 to TRBJ2-3; possibly TRBD2 for D (6 bases). The CDR3 has 13 amino acids. V lost 5 bases to trimming and J lost 5 bases, with 11 bases between them. Germline lookup yields CDR1 LGHNT and CDR2 FRNRAP. The CDR3 nucleotides read TGTGCTAGTGGTCCACCGGGGGTAGATACGCAGTATTTT. Protein: CASGPPGVDTQYF.

This clone has more than one count but fewer than ten. This sequence joins TRBV7-8 and TRBJ1-1, with unresolved D. The CDR3 has 13 amino acids. V was shortened by 2 bases and J by 0 bases, with 4 bases between the two germline ends. The germline gives CDR1 SGHVS, CDR2 FQNEAQ. The CDR3, as DNA: TGTGCCAGCAGCTTACCAGTGAACACTGAAGCTTTCTTT. Translation: CASSLPVNTEAFF.

This chain links TRBV28 with TRBJ1-2; D is ambiguous. The germline V and J ends were trimmed by 5 bases and 3 bases, with 16 bases remaining between them. CDR1 and CDR2 (germline): MDHEN, SYDVKM. The CDR3 covers 15 residues. The CDR3 sequence: CASSAVIWEDYGYTF. In DNA, the CDR3 is TGTGCCAGCAGTGCTGTTATTTGGGAGGACTATGGCTACACCTTC.

The gene calls are TRBV6-5 and TRBJ1-4, with TRBD1 as a possible D gene (6 bases). The CDR3 sequence is 12 residues long. With 5 bases removed from V and 11 bases from J, the gap between germline ends came to 12 bases. Per germline, CDR1 MNHEY and CDR2 SVGAGI. The CDR3 coding sequence is TGTGCCAGCAGTAAAGGGGGGCGGAAACTGTTTTTT. It yields the protein CASSKGGRKLFF.

This chain connects TRBV18 to TRBJ1-2, with D hard to call. V lost 3 bases and J 9 bases, leaving 20 bases between the germline ends. Germline CDR1 and CDR2: KGHSH and LQKENI. The CDR3 loop spans 15 amino acids. The CDR3 DNA reads as TGTGCCAGCTCACCGTTGGGTCGGACCCTAGCGAGCTACACCTTC. Translation: CASSPLGRTLASYTF.

V gene TRBV7-6 combines with J gene TRBJ1-2, with D possibly matching TRBD1 (5 bases). V was cut by 1 base and J by 8 bases, with 11 bases left in between. This CDR3 spans 13 amino acids. The V gene's germline CDR1 is SGHVS and CDR2 FNYEAQ. The CDR3 loop reads CASSLERREGYTF. The DNA of the CDR3 is TGTGCCAGCAGCTTAGAGCGCAGGGAGGGCTACACCTTC.

The CDR3 DNA follows: TGTGCCATCCAGGGGTTTGGGACTGAAGCTTTCTTT. Translating gives CAIQGFGTEAFF. This chain links TRBV10-3 with TRBJ1-1, with D possibly matching TRBD1 (6 bases). Germline V gives CDR1 ENHRY, CDR2 SYGVKD. This CDR3 region has 12 residues. V lost 8 bases and J 5 bases, leaving 12 bases between the germline ends.

The chain joins TRBV9 to TRBJ2-3; D not resolved. This CDR3 has 16 amino acids. Per germline, CDR1 SGDLS and CDR2 YYNGEE. V lost 0 bases, J lost 0 bases, and 11 bases lay in between. In nucleotides, the CDR3 is TGTGCCAGCAGCGTAGCGGCTCTGGTTAGCACAGATACGCAGTATTTT. Protein: CASSVAALVSTDTQYF.

This rearrangement joins TRBV5-1 to TRBJ2-3; 9 nucleotides match TRBD2. CDR3 length: 15 amino acids. CDR1 and CDR2 (germline): SGHRS, YFSETQ. V was pared by 0 bases and J by 5 bases, with 4 bases of the junction left unmatched. CDR3 amino acids: CASSLEASGEDTQYF. The CDR3 DNA reads TGCGCCAGCAGCTTGGAGGCTAGCGGGGAAGATACGCAGTATTTT.

J is TRBJ1-1 and V is TRBV19; D is undetermined. Germline CDR1 LNHDA, CDR2 SQIVND (reference sequence). The CDR3 runs to 15 residues. V shed 0 bases and J shed 1 base, with 9 bases lying between them. For the CDR3, the DNA is TGTGCCAGTAGTATAGATCTCCAGGAGAACACTGAAGCTTTCTTT. Its translation is CASSIDLQENTEAFF.

A single count supports this clone. The rearrangement links TRBV23-1 to TRBJ1-2; D is uncertain. TRBV23-1 is flagged as an ORF with uncertain function. This CDR3 spans 13 amino acids. Trimming cost V 2 bases and J 7 bases, with 11 bases left between them. CDR3 protein: CASSQRPRGGYTF. DNA of the CDR3: TGCGCCAGCAGTCAAAGGCCTCGTGGTGGCTACACCTTC.

CDR3 nucleotide sequence: TGTGCCAGCAGCTTAGGTGGACTAGATTTGGGGGAGACCCAGTACTTC. This codes for CASSLGGLDLGETQYF. The chain combines TRBV7-2 with TRBJ2-5, with 7 bases that match TRBD2. V lost 1 base to trimming and J lost 5 bases; unmatched junction nucleotides: 10. The CDR3 is made up of 16 amino acids. CDR1 SGHTA and CDR2 FQGNSA come from the germline V gene.

The J gene is TRBJ2-1, the V gene TRBV6-6; D is tentatively TRBD1 or TRBD2 (5 bases each). V lost 5 bases and J 10 bases, leaving 6 bases between the germline ends. Germline V gene lookup returns CDR1 MNHNY and CDR2 SVGAGI (reference sequence). CDR3 length: 10 residues. CDR3 residues: CASSGTEQFF. CDR3 in DNA: TGTGCCAGCAGTGGGACGGAGCAGTTCTTC.

This sequence joins TRBV19 and TRBJ2-6; D is unresolved. V was cut by 4 bases and J by 0 bases, with 4 bases left in between. The CDR3 contains 14 residues. The germline CDR1 and CDR2 sequences are LNHDA and SQIVND (reference sequence). The CDR3 loop reads CASSRSSGANVLTF. The DNA of the CDR3 is TGTGCCAGTAGTAGGTCCTCTGGGGCCAACGTCCTGACTTTC.

The rearrangement joins TRBV20-1 to TRBJ1-2; 7 nucleotides agree with TRBD1. V shed 6 bases, J shed 9 bases, and the junction held 7 bases outside the gene matches. The V gene's germline CDR1 is DFQATT and CDR2 SNEGSKA (reference sequence). The CDR3 extends over 11 amino acids. The CDR3 loop reads CSAGGDKSYTF. CDR3 coding DNA: TGCAGTGCAGGGGGCGATAAGAGCTACACCTTC.

The chain combines TRBV19 with TRBJ1-5, with a weak D call TRBD1 (6 bases). The germline V gene has CDR1 LNHDA and CDR2 SQIVND (reference sequence). The CDR3 runs to 13 residues. Between the trimmed V and J ends, which lost 6 bases and 1 base, there was a span of 7 bases. CDR3 bases: TGTGCCAGTAGAGACAGGAGCAATCAGCCCCAGCATTTT. Its translation: CASRDRSNQPQHF.

This clone was recorded once. The CDR3 DNA follows: TGTGCCAGCAGTGACTCGCTAGGTACCAATGAGCAGTTCTTC. Translated: CASSDSLGTNEQFF. The rearrangement uses TRBV6-4 and TRBJ2-1; no firm D call. Germline CDR1 MRHNA, CDR2 SNTAGT. This CDR3 has 14 amino acids. Between the trimmed V and J ends, which lost 0 bases and 6 bases, there was a span of 9 bases.

The chain combines TRBV5-6 with TRBJ1-2; no clear D gene. Trimming pared 0 bases from V and 1 base from J, leaving 7 bases between. CDR1 and CDR2 (germline): SGHDT, YYEEEE. The CDR3 loop spans 14 amino acids. CDR3 DNA: TGTGCCAGCAGCTTGGTCCACCTTAACTATGGCTACACCTTC. This gives the protein CASSLVHLNYGYTF.

The chain uses TRBV28 and TRBJ1-5, with D perhaps TRBD1 (5 bases). Germline V gene data show CDR1 as MDHEN and CDR2 as SYDVKM. CDR3 size: 12 residues. V lost 7 bases to trimming and J lost 8 bases, with 12 bases between them. CDR3 amino acids: CASTSRGEPQHF. Here the CDR3 DNA reads TGTGCCAGCACCTCACGGGGGGAGCCCCAGCATTTT.

V gene TRBV19 combines with J gene TRBJ2-7, with 7 bases identical to TRBD1. Germline trimming cut 5 bases from V and 3 bases from J; bases unmatched to any gene: 4. This CDR3 has 13 amino acids. Germline-derived CDR1 and CDR2 are LNHDA and SQIVND (reference sequence). CDR3 DNA sequence: TGTGCCAGTAGTCCGGGACAGAACTACGAGCAGTACGTC. Protein product: CASSPGQNYEQYV.

This clone was observed a handful of times. The chain joins TRBV27 to TRBJ2-2, with 12 bases lining up with TRBD2. Losses at the gene ends were 6 bases for V and 0 bases for J; bases not matched to a gene: 5. Germline assignment: CDR1 MNHEY and CDR2 SMNVEV (reference sequence). CDR3 length: 17 amino acids. The CDR3 loop reads CASRKLAGGPNTGELFF. In DNA, the CDR3 is TGTGCCAGCAGGAAACTAGCGGGAGGTCCGAACACCGGGGAGCTGTTTTTT.

The J gene is TRBJ2-1, the V gene TRBV11-2; D unresolved. Germline lookup yields CDR1 SGHAT and CDR2 FQNNGV. Trimming left V 1 base short and J 3 bases short, with 4 bases between. The CDR3 has 13 residues. In DNA form, the CDR3 reads TGTGCCAGCAGCTTAGGGCTCTACAATGAGCAGTTCTTC. It encodes CASSLGLYNEQFF.

This chain uses TRBV4-3 with TRBJ1-4, with D perhaps TRBD1 (5 bases). Trimming stripped 1 base from V and 3 bases from J, with 12 bases between. Looked up from germline, CDR1 is LGHNA and CDR2 is YSLEER. This CDR3 is built from 16 residues. CDR3 nucleotides: TGCGCCAGCAGCCAAGCTACAGGTTGGGCTAATGAAAAACTGTTTTTT. This codes for CASSQATGWANEKLFF.